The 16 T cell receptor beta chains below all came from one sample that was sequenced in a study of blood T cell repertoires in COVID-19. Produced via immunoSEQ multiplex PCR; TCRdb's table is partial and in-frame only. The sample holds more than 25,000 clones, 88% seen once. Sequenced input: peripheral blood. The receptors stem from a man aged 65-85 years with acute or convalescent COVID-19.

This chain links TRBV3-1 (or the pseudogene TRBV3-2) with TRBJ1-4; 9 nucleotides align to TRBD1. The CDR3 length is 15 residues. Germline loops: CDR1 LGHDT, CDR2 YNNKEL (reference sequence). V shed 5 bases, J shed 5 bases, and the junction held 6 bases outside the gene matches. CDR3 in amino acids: CASSYRDRANEKLFF. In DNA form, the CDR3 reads TGTGCCAGCAGCTACCGGGACAGGGCAAATGAAAAACTGTTTTTT.

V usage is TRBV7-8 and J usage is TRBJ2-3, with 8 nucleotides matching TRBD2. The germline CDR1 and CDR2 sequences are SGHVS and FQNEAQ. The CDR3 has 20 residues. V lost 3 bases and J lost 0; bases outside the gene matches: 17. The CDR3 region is CASSLFFEYRLANSTDTQYF. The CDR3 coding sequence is TGTGCCAGCAGCTTGTTTTTTGAGTATAGACTAGCGAATAGCACAGATACGCAGTATTTT.

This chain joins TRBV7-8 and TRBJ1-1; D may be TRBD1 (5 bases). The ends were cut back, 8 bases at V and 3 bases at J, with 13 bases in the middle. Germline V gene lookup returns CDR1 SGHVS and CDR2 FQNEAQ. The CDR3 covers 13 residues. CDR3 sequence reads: CASHRGADTEAFF. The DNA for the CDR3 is TGTGCCAGCCACCGCGGGGCGGACACTGAAGCTTTCTTT.

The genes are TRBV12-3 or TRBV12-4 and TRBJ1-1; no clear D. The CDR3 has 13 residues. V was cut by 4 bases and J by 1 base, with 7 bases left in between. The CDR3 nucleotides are TGTGCCAGCAGTTCACGTAGGAACACTGAAGCTTTCTTT. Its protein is CASSSRRNTEAFF.

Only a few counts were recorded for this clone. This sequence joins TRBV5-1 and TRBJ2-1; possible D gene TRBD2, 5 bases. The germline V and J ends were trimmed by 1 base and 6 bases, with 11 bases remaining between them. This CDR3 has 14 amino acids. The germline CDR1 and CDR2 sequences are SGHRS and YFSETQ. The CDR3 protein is CASSLSLEGNEQFF. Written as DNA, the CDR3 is TGCGCCAGCAGCTTGTCTCTAGAGGGCAATGAGCAGTTCTTC.

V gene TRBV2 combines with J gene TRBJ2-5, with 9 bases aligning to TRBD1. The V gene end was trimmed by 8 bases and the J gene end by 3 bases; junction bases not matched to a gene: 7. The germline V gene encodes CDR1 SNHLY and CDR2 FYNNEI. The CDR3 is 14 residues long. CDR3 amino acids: CASGVGQGEETQYF. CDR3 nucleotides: TGTGCCAGCGGCGTGGGACAGGGTGAAGAGACCCAGTACTTC.

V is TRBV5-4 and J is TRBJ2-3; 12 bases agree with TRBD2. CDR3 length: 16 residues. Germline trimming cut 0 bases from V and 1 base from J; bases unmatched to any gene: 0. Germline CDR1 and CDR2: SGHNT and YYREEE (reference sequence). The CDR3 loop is CASSLGLAGGTDTQYF. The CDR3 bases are TGTGCCAGCAGCTTGGGACTAGCGGGAGGCACAGATACGCAGTATTTT. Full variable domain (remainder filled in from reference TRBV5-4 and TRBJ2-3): ETGVTQSPTHLIKTRGQQVTLRCSSQSGHNTVSWYQQALGQGPQFIFQYYREEENGRGNFPPRFSGLQFPNYSSELNVNALELDDSALYLCASSLGLAGGTDTQYFGPGTRLTVL.

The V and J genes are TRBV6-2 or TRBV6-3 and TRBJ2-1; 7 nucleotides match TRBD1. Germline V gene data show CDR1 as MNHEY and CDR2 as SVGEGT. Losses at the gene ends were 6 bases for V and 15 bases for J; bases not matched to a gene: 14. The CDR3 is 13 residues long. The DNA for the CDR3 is TGTGCCAGCAGGCCTTCCAACAGGGGCACGGGGTTCTTC. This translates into CASRPSNRGTGFF.

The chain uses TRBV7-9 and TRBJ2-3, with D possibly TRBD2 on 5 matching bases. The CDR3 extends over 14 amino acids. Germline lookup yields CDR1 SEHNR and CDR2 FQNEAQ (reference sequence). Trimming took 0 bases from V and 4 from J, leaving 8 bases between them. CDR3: CASSLAEGADTQYF. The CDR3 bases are TGTGCCAGCAGCTTAGCAGAGGGAGCAGATACGCAGTATTTT.

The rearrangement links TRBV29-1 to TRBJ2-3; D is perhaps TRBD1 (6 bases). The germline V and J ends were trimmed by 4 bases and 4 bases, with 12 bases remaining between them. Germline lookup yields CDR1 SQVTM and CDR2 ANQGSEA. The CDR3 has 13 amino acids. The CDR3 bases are TGCAGCGTTGGGACTTCAGGGGCAGATACGCAGTATTTT. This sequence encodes CSVGTSGADTQYF.

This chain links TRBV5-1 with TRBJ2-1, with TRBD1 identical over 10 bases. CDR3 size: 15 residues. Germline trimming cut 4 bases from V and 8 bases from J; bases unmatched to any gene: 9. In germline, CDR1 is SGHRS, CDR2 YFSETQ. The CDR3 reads CASSATGTGVDEQFF. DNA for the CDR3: TGCGCCAGCAGCGCAACCGGGACAGGGGTTGATGAGCAGTTCTTC.

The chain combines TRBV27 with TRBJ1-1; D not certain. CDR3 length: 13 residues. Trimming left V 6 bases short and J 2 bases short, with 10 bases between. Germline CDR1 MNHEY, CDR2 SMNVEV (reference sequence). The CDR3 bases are TGTGCCAGCAGCCCTAAGCGCAACACTGAAGCTTTCTTT. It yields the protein CASSPKRNTEAFF.

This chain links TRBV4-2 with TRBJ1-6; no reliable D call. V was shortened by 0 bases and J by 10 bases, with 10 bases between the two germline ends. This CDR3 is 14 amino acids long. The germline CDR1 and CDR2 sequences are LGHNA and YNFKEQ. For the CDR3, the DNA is TGTGCCAGCAGCCAAGAATCGGAGGCGTCACCCCTCCACTTT. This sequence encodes CASSQESEASPLHF.

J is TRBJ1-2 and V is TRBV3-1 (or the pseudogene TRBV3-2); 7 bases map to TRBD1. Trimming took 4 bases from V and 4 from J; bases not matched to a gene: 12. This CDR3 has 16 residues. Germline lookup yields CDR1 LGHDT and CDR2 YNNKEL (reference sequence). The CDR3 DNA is TGTGCCAGCAGCCCTTTAACCTTCAAGGGGGCCTATGGCTACACCTTC. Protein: CASSPLTFKGAYGYTF.

The CDR3 reads CASASPTGRNTEAFF. In nucleotides, the CDR3 is TGTGCCAGCGCCTCCCCGACAGGGAGGAACACTGAAGCTTTCTTT. The rearrangement links TRBV28 to TRBJ1-1, with 7 bases fitting TRBD1. The CDR3 loop spans 15 amino acids. V lost 8 bases, J lost 1 base, and 10 bases stayed unmatched. Germline V lookup: CDR1 MDHEN, CDR2 SYDVKM.

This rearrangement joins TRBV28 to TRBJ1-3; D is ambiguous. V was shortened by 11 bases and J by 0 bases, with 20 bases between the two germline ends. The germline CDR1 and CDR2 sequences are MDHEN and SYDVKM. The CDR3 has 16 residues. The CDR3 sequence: CAGQGSDLGSGNTIYF. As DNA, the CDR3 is TGTGCCGGCCAAGGAAGCGATCTGGGCTCTGGAAACACCATATATTTT.